This is a list of T cell receptor beta chains from one sample in a study of blood T cell repertoires in COVID-19. Sequencing was performed with immunoSEQ multiplex PCR; in TCRdb, only in-frame clones are kept and a portion is missing. The sample shows about 28,000 clones, under 85% of them seen only once. Input material: peripheral blood. The receptors shown here come from a man between 65 and 79 years old with acute or convalescent COVID-19. Both conserved end residues are part of each CDR3. The D gene is left open where the match is weak. The size field is filled for only some rows; it gives once, few, many or a size class.

. | . | TRBJ2-5 | TRBV6-5 | CASSYARLQETQYF | TGTGCCAGCAGTTACGCGAGACTTCAAGAGACCCAGTACTTC
. | TRBD1 | TRBJ1-5 | TRBV30 | CAWSEQGGQPQHF | TGTGCCTGGAGTGAACAGGGGGGACAGCCCCAGCATTTT
. | . | TRBJ1-3 | TRBV5-6 | CASSQDSSSGNTIYF | TGTGCCAGCAGCCAGGACAGCAGCTCTGGAAACACCATATATTTT
. | . | TRBJ2-7 | TRBV12-3/TRBV12-4 | CASSLLGFYEQYF | TGTGCCAGCAGTTTACTCGGGTTCTACGAGCAGTACTTC
. | TRBD2 | TRBJ2-1 | TRBV9 | CASSINQLAGYNEQFF | TGTGCCAGCAGCATAAATCAATTAGCGGGCTACAATGAGCAGTTCTTC
. | . | TRBJ1-1 | TRBV7-9 | CASSYPREQNTEAFF | TGTGCCAGCAGCTACCCGCGGGAGCAGAACACTGAAGCTTTCTTT
. | . | TRBJ2-6 | TRBV28 | CASSPRRGGRWGANVLTF | TGTGCCAGCAGTCCCCGGAGAGGGGGTAGATGGGGGGCCAACGTCCTGACTTTC
. | . | TRBJ2-6 | TRBV18 | CASSPPGGGANVLTF | TGTGCCAGCTCACCACCCGGGGGAGGGGCCAACGTCCTGACTTTC
. | TRBD2 | TRBJ2-2 | TRBV7-2 | CASSLEASGNTGELFF | TGTGCCAGCAGCTTAGAGGCTAGCGGGAACACCGGGGAGCTGTTTTTT
. | . | TRBJ1-2 | TRBV28 | CASSFWVEGYTF | TGTGCCAGCAGTTTCTGGGTGGAGGGCTACACCTTC
. | . | TRBJ2-3 | TRBV18 | CASSPGEDTQYF | TGTGCCAGCTCACCGGGAGAAGATACGCAGTATTTT
. | TRBD2 | TRBJ2-3 | TRBV7-8 | CASSVGTSEADTQYF | TGTGCCAGCAGCGTCGGGACTAGCGAGGCAGATACGCAGTATTTT
. | . | TRBJ2-3 | TRBV5-1 | CASSFSGKWSDTQYF | TGCGCCAGCAGCTTTAGCGGAAAGTGGTCGGATACGCAGTATTTT
. | TRBD1 | TRBJ2-4 | TRBV5-5 | CASSVQGENIQYF | TGTGCCAGCAGCGTACAGGGGGAAAACATTCAGTACTTC
. | TRBD2 | TRBJ2-5 | TRBV7-2 | CASSLQVREGRETQYF | TGTGCCAGCAGCTTACAGGTGCGGGAGGGCCGGGAGACCCAGTACTTC
once | TRBD2 | TRBJ2-3 | TRBV19 | CASAAGTSGGDTQYF | TGTGCCAGTGCTGCCGGGACTAGCGGGGGAGATACGCAGTATTTT
. | TRBD1 | TRBJ2-3 | TRBV6-2/TRBV6-3 | CASSPSVGQGTDTQYF | TGTGCCAGCAGCCCCTCAGTCGGACAGGGCACAGATACGCAGTATTTT
. | TRBD1 | TRBJ2-7 | TRBV30 | CAWGTGAYEQYF | TGTGCCTGGGGGACAGGGGCCTACGAGCAGTACTTC
. | . | TRBJ2-2 | TRBV5-1 | CASSPPGNTGELFF | TGCGCCAGCAGCCCCCCCGGGAACACCGGGGAGCTGTTTTTT
. | TRBD2 | TRBJ2-2 | TRBV24-1 | CATSDPSGKNTGELFF | TGTGCCACCAGTGATCCTAGCGGGAAGAACACCGGGGAGCTGTTTTTT
. | . | TRBJ1-1 | TRBV6-5 | CASRRANTEAFF | TGTGCCAGCAGGCGAGCGAACACTGAAGCTTTCTTT
. | TRBD1 | TRBJ1-2 | TRBV3-1/TRBV3-2 | CASSQPIRTGTNGYTF | TGTGCCAGCAGCCAACCCATCCGGACAGGGACAAATGGCTACACCTTC
. | TRBD1 | TRBJ2-2 | TRBV7-3 | CASSPQGATGELFF | TGTGCCAGCAGCCCCCAGGGGGCGACCGGGGAGCTGTTTTTT
once | TRBD1 | TRBJ2-1 | TRBV7-9 | CASSFFRTGTYNEQFF | TGTGCCAGCAGCTTCTTCCGGACAGGGACCTACAATGAGCAGTTCTTC
. | TRBD1 | TRBJ2-1 | TRBV7-9 | CASSSQGAGNNEQFF | TGTGCCAGCAGCTCACAGGGGGCCGGTAACAATGAGCAGTTCTTC
. | TRBD1 | TRBJ1-1 | TRBV28 | CASSSSGTGPNTEAFF | TGTGCCAGCAGTTCCTCCGGGACAGGGCCGAACACTGAAGCTTTCTTT
few | . | TRBJ2-6 | TRBV30 | CAWSVGGSGANVLTF | TGTGCCTGGAGTGTAGGGGGCTCTGGGGCCAACGTCCTGACTTTC